This TCR beta chain was sequenced for a study of blood T cells in healthy people across ages. At the level of the study: Capture via template switching afforded approximately one barcoded beta molecule per two T cells. Whole-study results and caveats: TCR beta diversity, measured per million T cells, fell in a roughly linear way with age.

Primed by a sample-barcoded 5' primer and a J-beta primer mix, a second PCR proceeded for 7 to 11 cycles. TCRdb itself ran the 5' RACE reads through MiXCR, one entry per CDR3 protein. The sample contains about 290,000 distinct CDR3 sequences, about 25% of which appear only once. Germline values: CDR1 SGDLS, CDR2 YYNGEE. The CDR3 extends over 11 amino acids. The V gene lost 0 bases and the J gene lost 7 bases, with 5 bases spanning the gap. Every donor gave ten milliliters of peripheral blood. This clonotype was observed once. What it binds is unknown. This clonotype was obtained from a woman between 70 and 85 years old in good health. The rearrangement joins TRBV9 to TRBJ2-7; unclear D gene. The material sequenced was blood. The CDR3: CASSVGQEQYF. The CDR3, as DNA: TGTGCCAGCAGCGTAGGGCAGGAGCAGTACTTC.